What follows is one T cell receptor beta chain and its context. The target of this receptor is not known. No base-level quality is on record; no much larger clone is a single base apart. The time point label here, explained by the study, means: baseline before first vaccination. Vaccinee samples came from UK trials COV001 and COV002, including a single-blind randomized controlled phase 2/3 trial of AZD1222 (ChAdOx1 nCoV-19) in healthy adults. For TCRbeta chain sequencing, PBMC samples from trial participants were taken at day 0 and at day 28 after the second dose. The sample belongs to a study of T cell responses to AZD1222 COVID-19 vaccine (dated by TCRdb to the early 2020s). About the full investigation: AZD1222 recipients whose second dose came at about 4 weeks and those whose second dose came at about 12 weeks were combined into one group, since spike-specific TCR depth and breadth did not differ between the two schedules. TCR sequencing was performed for about 240 trial participants, of whom roughly 200 were given two doses of AZD1222 and around 26 were given two doses of MenACWY control vaccine. Trial participants were enrolled by age into 18-55, 56-69 and 70-plus year subgroups, with around 150, 28 and 57 TCR-sequenced participants respectively.

Results and caveats for the whole study, not just this receptor: A significant rise in spike-specific TCR breadth and depth was observed after two AZD1222 doses relative to day 0 and relative to MenACWY recipients. In the small 56-69-year group, the increase in depth fell short of significance, most likely because of low power. Nearly half of unique spike-specific TCRs reportedly recognized epitopes outside regions mutated in the B.1.351 and B.1.1.7 variants. Conclusions about previously exposed vaccinees are limited because only a handful of AZD1222 recipients were SARS-CoV-2 seropositive at baseline. Participants were mostly white British and included more females than males, and it was suggested by the authors that clonal diversity may have been underestimated. Because no day 14 peak-response samples were available, the repertoires could be characterized only after the peak T cell response. The vaccine-associated CD4 TCRs covered the entire spike protein, and the dominant responses fell in regions 160-218 and 743-854.

V is reduced by 1 base and J by 1 base, leaving a spacing of 4 bases between them. As encoded in the germline V gene, CDR1 is SGHTA while CDR2 is FQGNSA. The CDR3 holds 14 amino acids from the cysteine to the phenylalanine. The read is trimmed to its CDR3 DNA, 42 bases read in frame from base 1. The CDR3 regions of human TCRbeta chains were subjected to immunosequencing. The authors' pipeline ran thus. Repertoire TCRs were checked for matches against a reference library of SARS-CoV-2-specific TCRs that had been generated using the MIRA antigen-specificity platform. Breadth meant the fraction of unique TCRs that were SARS-CoV-2-associated, whereas depth meant the fraction of total T cells that were SARS-CoV-2-associated. Using the MIRA data, each spike-specific TCR was mapped to the spike region that the TCR reacts to and placed in a CD4 or CD8 class. Log10-transformed breadth and depth values were compared by one-way ANOVA with Sidak's multiple comparisons tests. The clones in this table, taken by TCRdb from immuneACCESS, are in-frame only. Not every clone is retained; where verified, under half of the shortfall comes from an unresolved V gene, and the cause of the rest is unknown. The V and J calls and the clone size are those of that table, but D and trimming were determined from the DNA. Across this sample there are about 96,000 clones, with 89% seen only once. Roughly 1.7% of the sample is taken by the ten largest.

Sequencing was performed on peripheral blood, taken on day 0 of AZD1222 vaccination. This receptor chain uses TRBV7-2 and TRBJ1-4; no D gene can be assigned with confidence. The origin of this receptor is an adult in good health. This receptor carries the CDR3 CASSLGGTNEKLFF. The DNA sequence is as follows: TGTGCCAGCAGCTTAGGAGGAACTAATGAAAAACTGTTTTTT.